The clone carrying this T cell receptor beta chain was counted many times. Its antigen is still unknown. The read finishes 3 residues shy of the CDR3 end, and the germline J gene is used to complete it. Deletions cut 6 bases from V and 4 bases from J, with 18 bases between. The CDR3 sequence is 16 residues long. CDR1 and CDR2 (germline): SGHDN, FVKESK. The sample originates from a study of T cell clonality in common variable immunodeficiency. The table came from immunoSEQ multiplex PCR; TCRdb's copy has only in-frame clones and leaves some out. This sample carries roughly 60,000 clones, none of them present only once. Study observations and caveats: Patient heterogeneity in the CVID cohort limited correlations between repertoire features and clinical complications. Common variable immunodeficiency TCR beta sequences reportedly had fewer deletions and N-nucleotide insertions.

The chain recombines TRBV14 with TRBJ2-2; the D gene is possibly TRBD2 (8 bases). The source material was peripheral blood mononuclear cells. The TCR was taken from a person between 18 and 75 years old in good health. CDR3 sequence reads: CASRAQGTRSTGELFF. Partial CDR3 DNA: TGTGCCAGCAGGGCACAGGGGACTAGGAGCACCGGGGAG.